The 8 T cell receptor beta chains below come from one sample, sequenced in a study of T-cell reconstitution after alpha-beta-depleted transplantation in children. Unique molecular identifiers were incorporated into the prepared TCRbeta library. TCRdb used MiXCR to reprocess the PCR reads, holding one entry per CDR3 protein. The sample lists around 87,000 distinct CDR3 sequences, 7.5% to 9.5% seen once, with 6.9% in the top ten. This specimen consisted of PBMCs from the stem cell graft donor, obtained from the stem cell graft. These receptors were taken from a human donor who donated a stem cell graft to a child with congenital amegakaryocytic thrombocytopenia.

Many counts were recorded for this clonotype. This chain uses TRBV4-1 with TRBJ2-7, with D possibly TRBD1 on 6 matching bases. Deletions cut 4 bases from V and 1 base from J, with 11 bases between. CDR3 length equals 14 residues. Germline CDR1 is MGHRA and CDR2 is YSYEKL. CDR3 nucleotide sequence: TGCGCCAGCAGCCTGACAGGCGGGTCCTACGAGCAGTACTTC. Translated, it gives CASSLTGGSYEQYF.

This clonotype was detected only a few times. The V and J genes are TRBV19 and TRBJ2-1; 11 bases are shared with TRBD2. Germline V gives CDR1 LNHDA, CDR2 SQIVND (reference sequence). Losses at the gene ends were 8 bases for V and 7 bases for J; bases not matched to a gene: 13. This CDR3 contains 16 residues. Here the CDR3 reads CASRRQLAGAANEQFF. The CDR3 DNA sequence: TGTGCCAGTCGCAGGCAACTAGCGGGAGCGGCAAATGAGCAGTTCTTC.

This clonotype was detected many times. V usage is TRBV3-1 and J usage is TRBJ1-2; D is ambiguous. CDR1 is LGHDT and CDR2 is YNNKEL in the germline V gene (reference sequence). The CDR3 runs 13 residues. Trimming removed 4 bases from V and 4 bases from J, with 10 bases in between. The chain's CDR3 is CASSLVGVYGYTF. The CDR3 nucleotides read TGTGCCAGCAGCCTCGTCGGAGTCTATGGCTACACCTTC.

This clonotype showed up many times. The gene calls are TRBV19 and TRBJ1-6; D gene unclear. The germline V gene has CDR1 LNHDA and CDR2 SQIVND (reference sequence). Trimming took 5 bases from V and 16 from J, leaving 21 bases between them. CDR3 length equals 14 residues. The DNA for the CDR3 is TGTGCCAGTAGTGGCCCCCCGGACTGGCAGTTGCTCCACTTT. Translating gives CASSGPPDWQLLHF.

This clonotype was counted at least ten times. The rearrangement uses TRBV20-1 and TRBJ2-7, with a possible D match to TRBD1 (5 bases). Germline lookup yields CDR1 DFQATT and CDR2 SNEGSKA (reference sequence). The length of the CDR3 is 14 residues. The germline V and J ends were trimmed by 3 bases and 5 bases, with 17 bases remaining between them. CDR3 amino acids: CSASLGRVIDEQYF. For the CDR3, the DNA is TGCAGTGCTAGTTTGGGCAGGGTTATCGACGAGCAGTACTTC.

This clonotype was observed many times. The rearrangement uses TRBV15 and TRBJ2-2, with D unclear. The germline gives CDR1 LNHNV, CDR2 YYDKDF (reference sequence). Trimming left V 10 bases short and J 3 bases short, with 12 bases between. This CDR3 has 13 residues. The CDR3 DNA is TGTGCCATCAAACCGGGTGACACCGGGGAGCTGTTTTTT. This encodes CAIKPGDTGELFF.

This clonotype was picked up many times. CDR3: CASRPGTAVGELFF. The CDR3 nucleotides read TGTGCCAGCAGGCCAGGGACGGCCGTGGGTGAACTGTTTTTT. The J gene is TRBJ1-4, the V gene TRBV6-5; tentative D call: TRBD1 (5 bases). With 6 bases removed from V and 12 bases from J, the gap between germline ends came to 20 bases. The V gene's germline CDR1 is MNHEY and CDR2 SVGAGI. CDR3 length: 14 amino acids.

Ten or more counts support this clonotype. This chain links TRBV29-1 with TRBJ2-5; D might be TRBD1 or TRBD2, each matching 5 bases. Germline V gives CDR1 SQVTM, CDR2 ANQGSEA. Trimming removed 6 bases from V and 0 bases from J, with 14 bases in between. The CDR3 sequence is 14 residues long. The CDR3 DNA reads TGCAGCGTGTGGGACCGTCTAAACCAAGAGACCCAGTACTTC. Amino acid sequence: CSVWDRLNQETQYF.